The source of this T cell receptor (beta chain) is a study of CD8 T cells in ankylosing spondylitis. TCRdb re-analysed the 5' RACE reads in MiXCR, keeping a single row per CDR3 protein. The table shows some 340,000 distinct CDR3 sequences, with roughly 15% occurring only once. With 2 bases clipped from V and 6 bases from J, the junction kept 1 base outside the gene matches. CDR1 is MNHEY and CDR2 is SVGAGI in the germline V gene. The CDR3 length is 14 residues. The specimen sequenced was blood, either unsorted or a sorted T cell fraction (not recorded which). The chain couples TRBV6-5 to TRBJ1-5; 10 bases match TRBD1. This receptor was identified in a male donor with ankylosing spondylitis or in good health (not recorded which). The CDR3: CASSYGQGVQPQHF. CDR3 in DNA: TGTGCCAGCAGTTACGGACAGGGGGTTCAGCCCCAGCATTTT.